This TCR beta chain was documented in a study of blood T cell repertoires in COVID-19. Sequencing used immunoSEQ multiplex PCR; TCRdb keeps in-frame clones, though not all of them. The sample carries roughly 280,000 clones, 83% recorded once. The V gene's germline CDR1 is SQVTM and CDR2 ANQGSEA. This CDR3 is 17 amino acids long. After removal of 6 bases from V and 3 bases from J, the junction contained 13 bases not matched to a gene. Sequenced sample: peripheral blood. This TCR was sampled from a man aged 55 to 70 who had recovered from COVID-19. The chain recombines TRBV29-1 with TRBJ2-6, with 8 positions matching TRBD1. The CDR3 is CSVGQGLIEVGANVLTF. The CDR3 coding sequence is TGCAGCGTCGGACAGGGCTTAATCGAAGTTGGGGCCAACGTCCTGACTTTC.